Here is one T cell receptor beta chain with its context. Via MiXCR, TCRdb re-called the RT-PCR reads, giving one row per CDR3 protein. The table includes a few hundred thousand distinct CDR3 sequences, around two fifths detected once. The CDR3 has 16 residues. Per the germline V gene, CDR1 is SEHNR and CDR2 is FQNEAQ (reference sequence). V lost 2 bases, J lost 1 base, and 15 bases lay in between. The data originate from a study of patients and donors after allogeneic stem cell transplantation. The chain joins TRBV7-9 to TRBJ2-7; a weak D match, TRBD1 (6 bases). Sequencing was carried out using blood, either unsorted or a sorted T cell fraction (not recorded which). This TCR was sampled from a human donor who was either an allogeneic HSCT recipient or a stem cell or donor lymphocyte infusion donor (not recorded which). It is not recorded whose cells these are; they may come from a transplant donor. The CDR3 is CASSLSSGHVSYEQYF. CDR3 nucleotide sequence: TGTGCCAGCAGCTTATCCTCGGGACACGTTTCCTACGAGCAGTACTTC.